This is a list of T cell receptor beta chains from one sample in a study of cytomegalovirus exposure and HLA in healthy donors. Some clones are missing from TCRdb's copy, which holds only in-frame ones; the method was immunoSEQ multiplex PCR. This table holds under 150,000 clones, 67% found once. Sequenced: PBMCs. The source of these receptors is a man between 18 and 29 years old in good health and CMV-seropositive. Each CDR3 is given without its conserved first and last residue. Fields, in order: V gene, J gene, CDR3 protein.

TRBV7-3	TRBJ1-2	ASSLTGPLRSGYT
TRBV5-4	TRBJ2-5	ASSLQGLDQETQY
TRBV7-9	TRBJ1-1	ASSLLGADTEAF
TRBV2	TRBJ1-5	ASRGQGAFQPQH
TRBV7-5	TRBJ2-5	VRSSTLRPRGGETQY
TRBV5-1	TRBJ2-7	ASSPYQGRSDEQY
TRBV4-2	TRBJ1-2	ASSQDQEGEGGYT
TRBV5-6	TRBJ2-3	ASSTPGLGGTDTQY
TRBV7-2	TRBJ1-2	ASSLPVPYGYT
TRBV9	TRBJ2-2	ASSVLAGRGIGELF
TRBV11-2	TRBJ2-1	ASSRTSYNEQF
TRBV18	TRBJ1-4	ASSIGQAFDEKLF
TRBV5-6	TRBJ1-2	ASSLGTGVLRAGGYT
TRBV7-2	TRBJ2-4	ASSTGLAKNIQY
TRBV2	TRBJ1-2	ASIETGGNGYT
TRBV19	TRBJ2-1	ASTKGWGGLNEQF
TRBV7-9	TRBJ1-2	ASSLVSSGLDGYT
TRBV11-2	TRBJ2-7	ASSAYSYEQY
TRBV11-2	TRBJ1-1	ASSSRTGGNTEAF
TRBV5-1	TRBJ2-3	ASSKGQSTDTQY
TRBV28	TRBJ1-5	ASSFRDSNQPQH
TRBV5-4	TRBJ2-5	ASSLGQGKQETQY
TRBV5-4	TRBJ2-3	ASSLAGGRTDTQY
TRBV30	TRBJ2-5	AWTSGAQETQY
TRBV5-1	TRBJ2-3	ASSLFAWREATDTQY
TRBV7-9	TRBJ1-4	ASSPDWAGSNEKLF
TRBV6-1	TRBJ1-2	ASSTRQGDGYT
TRBV27	TRBJ2-1	ASLEGRGGFNEQF
TRBV7-9	TRBJ1-5	ASSLGTGVDQPQH
TRBV7-9	TRBJ2-1	ASSPSGRELLFEQF
TRBV15	TRBJ2-1	ATSRDMKAGGQLHNEQF
TRBV6-5	NA	ASNSGTATSYEQY
TRBV6-5	TRBJ1-1	ASSSANIGGAF
TRBV5-4	TRBJ2-3	ASSLAGTDTQY
TRBV7-6	TRBJ2-3	ASSLEGYLAGEHTDTQY
TRBV9	TRBJ1-2	ASSETGVYGYT
TRBV10-1	TRBJ2-1	ASSDPTSGGKGNNEQF
TRBV7-9	TRBJ1-5	ASSLPDRNQPQH
TRBV6-1	TRBJ1-3	ASSRDLSGNTIY
TRBV6-5	TRBJ2-2	ASSSRGRTGELF
TRBV25-1	TRBJ1-6	ASSESRGSPLH